The present TCR beta chain was sequenced within a study of blood T cell repertoires in COVID-19. Study information: Donors in the United States, Italy and Spain gave samples during acute or convalescent COVID-19. T cells, B-cell-depleted T cells, or PBMCs supplied cDNA or gDNA.

With V trimmed by 2 bases and J by 11 bases, 13 bases remained unmatched. There are 15 residues in the CDR3. Germline V gene data show CDR1 as KGHSH and CDR2 as LQKENI. Authors' methods: The assay estimated nucleated cells by amplifying reference gene primers. Sequencing was performed with immunoSEQ multiplex PCR; in TCRdb, only in-frame clones are kept and a portion is missing. V and J calls and clone size are those listed in that table; D and trimming were worked out from the DNA. The sample yields more than 200,000 clones, around 90% seen once. This TCR was recovered from a human donor in a cohort sampled during active COVID-19. This chain uses TRBV18 with TRBJ1-1, with TRBD1 matching over 8 bases. The specimen was peripheral blood. Written as DNA, the CDR3 is TGTGCCAGCTCACCAGGACAGGGATTGGGCGGAGTGGCTTTCTTT. This gives the protein CASSPGQGLGGVAFF.